These 32 T cell receptor beta chains share one sample of origin, sequenced in a study of immune heterogeneity within non-small cell lung tumors. For the TCR beta CDR3, multiplex PCR with 32 V and 13 J primers performed the amplification. TCRdb fed the multiplex PCR reads into MiXCR, producing one record per CDR3 protein. Of more than 5,000 distinct CDR3 sequences in the sample, 20% to 25% are singletons; the top ten hold about 14%. For each sample, template was around 600 ng of bulk tumor genomic DNA. Several far-apart biopsies were taken per primary tumor during surgery. The study enrolled patients with untreated, newly diagnosed non-small cell lung cancer who underwent curative surgery. Specimen: lung tumor tissue. The receptors stem from a female donor with non-small cell lung cancer.

The chain links TRBV10-3 to TRBJ2-2, with TRBD2 identical over 11 bases. V trimming: 2 bases; J trimming: 6 bases; junction bases outside the gene matches: 5. The CDR3 contains 16 residues. The germline V gene encodes CDR1 ENHRY and CDR2 SYGVKD. CDR3 sequence (DNA): TGTGCCATCAGTGAGCGCCTAGCGGGAGGTGCCGGGGAGCTGTTTTTT. This translates into CAISERLAGGAGELFF.

This clonotype was counted a few times. J is TRBJ1-6 and V is TRBV9; weak D call: TRBD1 (5 bases). Germline values: CDR1 SGDLS, CDR2 YYNGEE. The V end lost 1 base, the J end lost 6 bases, and 8 bases lay between the germline ends. The CDR3 consists of 14 residues. The CDR3 DNA reads as TGTGCCAGCAGCGTAAGGGACGGTAATTCACCCCTCCACTTT. This translates into CASSVRDGNSPLHF. The full variable domain, rest sourced from reference TRBV9 and TRBJ1-6, is DSGVTQTPKHLITATGQRVTLRCSPRSGDLSVYWYQQSLDQGLQFLIQYYNGEERAKGNILERFSAQQFPDLHSELNLSSLELGDSALYFCASSVRDGNSPLHFGNGTRLTVT.

This clonotype showed up just a few times. A read error may account for a junction end that differs from germline. V gene TRBV7-7 combines with J gene TRBJ2-7; weak D call: TRBD1 (6 bases). The CDR3 spans 18 residues. Germline loops: CDR1 SSHAT, CDR2 FNYEAQ (reference sequence). The CDR3 sequence is CASSLVGGWGTPHYEQYF. CDR3 nucleotide sequence: TGTGCTAGCAGCTTAGTAGGTGGTTGGGGGACACCCCATTACGAGCAGTACTTC.

This clonotype turned up a few times. The V gene is TRBV6-1, the J gene TRBJ2-3; 9 bases map to TRBD1. Germline V gene lookup returns CDR1 MNHNS and CDR2 SASEGT. The CDR3 consists of 15 residues. J lost 4 bases, V lost 6 bases, and 8 bases had no gene match. The CDR3 DNA sequence: TGTGCCAGCAGGTCCGGGACAGGGTTTTCAGATACGCAGTATTTT. This sequence encodes CASRSGTGFSDTQYF.

This clonotype rates as medium-sized. The rearrangement joins TRBV11-2 to TRBJ2-2, with 11 bases aligning to TRBD2. Germline V gene data show CDR1 as SGHAT and CDR2 as FQNNGV. The trim removed 0 bases at V and 0 bases at J, leaving 18 bases unmatched. The CDR3 spans 23 residues. CDR3 DNA sequence: TGTGCCAGCAGCTTAGATCTCGGGGGACAGCTGGCACTAGCGGGAGCGAACACCGGGGAGCTGTTTTTT. Encoded protein: CASSLDLGGQLALAGANTGELFF.

By share of the sample, this clonotype is medium-sized. V usage is TRBV27 and J usage is TRBJ2-1, with D unresolved. The V gene's germline CDR1 is MNHEY and CDR2 SMNVEV (reference sequence). This CDR3 has 13 residues. V was trimmed by 2 bases and J by 5 bases, leaving 7 bases between them. CDR3 protein: CASSLLGNNEQFF. CDR3 nucleotide sequence: TGTGCCAGCAGTTTACTAGGGAACAATGAGCAGTTCTTC.

The rearrangement joins TRBV9 to TRBJ2-1; 12 bases align to TRBD2. There are 16 residues in the CDR3. Germline V gene sequence: CDR1 SGDLS, CDR2 YYNGEE. J lost 8 bases, V lost 0 bases, and 6 bases had no gene match. CDR3 sequence reads: CASSVAASGRAHEQFF. The DNA of the CDR3 is TGTGCCAGCAGCGTAGCTGCTAGCGGGAGGGCCCATGAGCAGTTCTTC.

This clonotype qualifies as medium-sized. This sequence joins TRBV28 and TRBJ1-1; D is uncertain. Germline values: CDR1 MDHEN, CDR2 SYDVKM. The V end lost 2 bases, the J end lost 8 bases, and 15 bases lay between the germline ends. This CDR3 region has 14 residues. The CDR3 sequence: CASSLVSSSGEAFF. CDR3 nucleotide sequence: TGTGCCAGCAGTTTAGTTAGCTCTTCCGGGGAAGCTTTCTTT.

Judged by abundance, this clonotype is medium-sized. This chain joins TRBV5-8 and TRBJ2-7; a weak D match, TRBD1 (6 bases). V shed 2 bases and J shed 5 bases, with 14 bases lying between them. CDR1 is SGHTS, CDR2 YDEGEE, per germline. The CDR3 has 14 amino acids. The CDR3 DNA follows: TGTGCCAGCAGCTTACCAGGGGTTGGGAACGAGCAGTACTTC. The encoded protein is CASSLPGVGNEQYF. The full variable domain, its missing parts supplied by reference TRBV5-8 and TRBJ2-7, is EAGVTQSPTHLIKTRGQQATLRCSPISGHTSVYWYQQALGLGLQFLLWYDEGEERNRGNFPPRFSGRQFPNYSSELNVNALELEDSALYLCASSLPGVGNEQYFGPGTRLTVT.

This chain joins TRBV7-9 and TRBJ1-4, with D maybe TRBD1 (5 bases). Per the germline V gene, CDR1 is SEHNR and CDR2 is FQNEAQ (reference sequence). V was shortened by 6 bases and J by 7 bases, with 21 bases between the two germline ends. CDR3 length: 16 residues. The CDR3 sequence is CASRPPWGGGSEKLFF. CDR3 sequence (DNA): TGTGCCAGCAGACCCCCATGGGGGGGTGGGAGTGAAAAACTGTTTTTT.

This clonotype appeared a few times. The rearrangement joins TRBV6-1 to TRBJ2-1, with 13 bases lining up with TRBD2. With V trimmed by 7 bases and J by 2 bases, 14 bases remained unmatched. This CDR3 is 19 amino acids long. From germline, CDR1 is MNHNS and CDR2 SASEGT. Here the CDR3 DNA reads TGTGCCAGCACCATTGAAGGACTAGCGGGAGACGGCACCTACAATGAGCAGTTCTTC. It encodes CASTIEGLAGDGTYNEQFF.

The rearrangement uses TRBV20-1 and TRBJ2-7; D ambiguous. The CDR3 is made up of 13 amino acids. Germline CDR1 DFQATT, CDR2 SNEGSKA (reference sequence). Trimming took off 6 bases at V and 2 bases at J, with 14 bases between the two ends. The CDR3 protein is CSAPVRIPYEQYF. The CDR3 bases are TGCAGTGCCCCTGTACGGATTCCCTACGAGCAGTACTTC.

This clonotype was seen a handful of times. The V and J genes are TRBV3-1 and TRBJ2-1, with 7 nucleotides matching TRBD2. The CDR3 runs to 16 residues. V shed 0 bases and J 7 bases; nucleotides not matched to a gene: 9. Germline V gene sequence: CDR1 LGHDT, CDR2 YNNKEL (reference sequence). CDR3 amino acids: CASSQDPGTKVNEQFF. The CDR3 nucleotides are TGTGCCAGCAGCCAAGATCCCGGGACTAAGGTTAATGAGCAGTTCTTC.

Relative to its sample, this clonotype is medium-sized (0.01 to 0.1%). The rearrangement uses TRBV12-3 or TRBV12-4 and TRBJ1-1; D is unresolved. Trimming took off 6 bases at V and 6 bases at J, with 8 bases between the two ends. This CDR3 has 11 amino acids. The CDR3 region is CASSPRAEAFF. The CDR3 nucleotides read TGTGCCAGCAGCCCTCGGGCTGAAGCTTTCTTT.

This clonotype appeared a single time. The V call is TRBV11-3, the J call TRBJ2-3; 10 bases match TRBD1. J gave up 2 bases and V 5 bases, and 4 bases lay outside the gene matches. This CDR3 is 15 amino acids long. Per the germline V gene, CDR1 is SGHNT and CDR2 is YENEEA. The CDR3: CASSPRQGATDTQYF. CDR3 sequence (DNA): TGTGCCAGCAGCCCACGACAGGGGGCCACAGATACGCAGTATTTT.

This clonotype is medium-sized (0.01 to 0.1%) in the sample. V usage is TRBV6-1 and J usage is TRBJ1-1; D might be TRBD1 (6 bases). This CDR3 comprises 14 residues. In germline, CDR1 is MNHNS, CDR2 SASEGT. Trimming cost V 6 bases and J 0 bases, with 11 bases left between them. CDR3 residues: CASRQTGLNTEAFF. The CDR3 DNA reads TGTGCCAGCAGACAGACAGGACTGAACACTGAAGCTTTCTTT.

Relative to its sample, this clonotype is medium-sized. V usage is TRBV19 and J usage is TRBJ1-1; possibly TRBD1 for D (5 bases). The germline gives CDR1 LNHDA, CDR2 SQIVND (reference sequence). The CDR3 is 14 residues long. Trimming removed 1 base at V and 0 bases at J, with 6 bases between. The CDR3 here is CASSIGQMNTEAFF. In DNA, the CDR3 is TGTGCCAGTAGTATAGGACAGATGAACACTGAAGCTTTCTTT.

The CDR3 DNA sequence: TGTGCCATCAGTGAGACAGGGGGCGGCGGAAGCAATCAGCCCCAGCATTTT. Protein product: CAISETGGGGSNQPQHF. V usage is TRBV10-3 and J usage is TRBJ1-5; 9 bases align to TRBD1. CDR3 length: 17 amino acids. Germline V lookup: CDR1 ENHRY, CDR2 SYGVKD. J gave up 1 base and V 2 bases, and 6 bases lay outside the gene matches.

A note on this clonotype: A read error may account for a junction end that differs from germline. The genes are TRBV3-1 and TRBJ2-7; 8 nucleotides match TRBD1. Germline V gene sequence: CDR1 LGHDT, CDR2 YNNKEL (reference sequence). The CDR3 spans 12 residues. The CDR3 loop reads CANSPQGDEQYF. CDR3 sequence (DNA): TGTGCCAACAGCCCACAGGGGGACGAGCAGTACTTC.

This clonotype was recorded a few times. The rearrangement joins TRBV11-1 to TRBJ1-1; no reliable D call. Germline V lookup: CDR1 SGHAT, CDR2 FQDESV (reference sequence). There are 13 residues in the CDR3. V lost 2 bases and J lost 3, with 7 bases in between. CDR3 nucleotides: TGTGCCAGCAGCTTAAACAGTTACACTGAAGCTTTCTTT. The encoded protein is CASSLNSYTEAFF.

Worth noting for this clonotype: A read error is possible here, since a much larger clone lies one base away. The rearrangement uses TRBV5-1 and TRBJ1-1, with no clear D. The CDR3 length is 13 residues. CDR1 is SGHRS and CDR2 is YFSETQ in the germline V gene. Trimming removed 4 bases at V and 8 bases at J, with 15 bases between. The DNA of the CDR3 is TGCGCCAGCAGCGAAAGGCCAGAACCAGAAGCTTTCTTT. Protein: CASSERPEPEAFF.

This clonotype appeared a few times. The rearrangement uses TRBV6-1 and TRBJ1-1; TRBD1 agrees at 7 bases. Germline loops: CDR1 MNHNS, CDR2 SASEGT. The CDR3 is made up of 16 amino acids. With 5 bases clipped from V and 4 bases from J, the junction kept 13 bases outside the gene matches. CDR3 residues: CASSPGDLTGITEAFF. CDR3 in DNA: TGTGCCAGCAGTCCCGGGGACTTGACAGGGATCACTGAAGCTTTCTTT.

V is TRBV12-3 or TRBV12-4 and J is TRBJ2-1, with TRBD1 as a possible D gene (6 bases). This CDR3 is built from 15 residues. Trimming removed 4 bases from V and 0 bases from J, with 10 bases in between. The CDR3 region has the DNA TGTGCCAGCAGTTCTACAGGGAGCTCCTACAATGAGCAGTTCTTC. This codes for CASSSTGSSYNEQFF.

The gene calls are TRBV5-1 and TRBJ2-3, with 9 bases aligning to TRBD2. The V and J ends lost 2 bases and 3 bases, in that order; junction bases with no gene match: 4. The CDR3 is 15 amino acids. Germline CDR1 reads SGHRS; CDR2 reads YFSETQ. The CDR3 DNA sequence: TGCGCCAGCAGCTTCGCGGGAGGGGGGACAGATACGCAGTATTTT. Translated: CASSFAGGGTDTQYF.

This clonotype is termed medium-sized. This chain connects TRBV18 to TRBJ2-5, with 10 bases that match TRBD1. The junction had 5 bases not matched to a gene; V was cut back by 3 bases and J by 1 base. The CDR3 loop spans 16 amino acids. The V gene's germline CDR1 is KGHSH and CDR2 LQKENI. In DNA form, the CDR3 reads TGTGCCAGCTCACCTCGGACAGGGGGTTTCCAAGAGACCCAGTACTTC. Amino acids: CASSPRTGGFQETQYF.

By share, this clonotype ranks as medium-sized. The chain carries TRBV7-8 and TRBJ2-7; D unresolved. The ends were cut back, 4 bases at V and 0 bases at J, with 19 bases in the middle. CDR1 SGHVS and CDR2 FQNEAQ come from the germline V gene. This CDR3 is built from 17 residues. This CDR3 is CASSSQNYLTRSYEQYF. DNA of the CDR3: TGTGCCAGCAGCTCACAAAACTACTTAACCCGCTCCTACGAGCAGTACTTC. Combining the CDR3 with reference TRBV7-8 and TRBJ2-7 gives the whole variable domain GAGVSQSPRYKVAKRGQDVALRCDPISGHVSLFWYQQALGQGPEFLTYFQNEAQLDKSGLPSDRFFAERPEGSVSTLKIQRTQQEDSAVYLCASSSQNYLTRSYEQYFGPGTRLTVT.

Only one count was recorded for this clonotype. A read error may be the cause here, since a much bigger clone is one base away. J is TRBJ2-7 and V is TRBV6-1, with TRBD2 matching over 10 bases. Germline CDR1 reads MNHNS; CDR2 reads SASEGT. After removal of 5 bases from V and 4 bases from J, the junction contained 11 bases not matched to a gene. This CDR3 region has 16 residues. The CDR3 coding sequence is TGTGCCAGCAGTCAATATTCTAGCGGGAGCCAGTACGAGCAGTACTTC. It codes for CASSQYSSGSQYEQYF.

This clonotype was counted a few times. CDR3 DNA sequence: TGCAGTGCCAAAGTACTTTTCTACAATGAGCAGTTCTTC. It codes for CSAKVLFYNEQFF. This sequence joins TRBV20-1 and TRBJ2-1, with D uncertain. The CDR3 loop spans 13 amino acids. The V end lost 6 bases, the J end lost 3 bases, and 12 bases lay between the germline ends. Germline V gene lookup returns CDR1 DFQATT and CDR2 SNEGSKA (reference sequence).

CDR3 amino acids: CAWSMKGSQPQHF. The CDR3 nucleotides read TGTGCCTGGAGTATGAAGGGAAGTCAGCCCCAGCATTTT. V is TRBV30 and J is TRBJ1-5; no clear D. Between the trimmed V and J ends, which lost 2 bases and 6 bases, there was a span of 11 bases. Germline V gives CDR1 GTSNPN, CDR2 SVGIG (reference sequence). The CDR3 loop spans 13 amino acids.

In this sample, this clonotype is medium-sized. This chain connects TRBV28 to TRBJ2-7, with 15 positions matching TRBD2. Germline CDR1 and CDR2: MDHEN and SYDVKM. CDR3 length equals 16 residues. The ends lost 6 bases at V and 7 bases at J; junction bases unmatched: 10. CDR3: CASSHGGLAGGEEQYF. For the CDR3, the DNA is TGTGCCAGCAGCCATGGGGGACTAGCGGGAGGAGAAGAGCAGTACTTC.

With respect to this clonotype: One end of the junction varies from germline; a read error may be responsible. The chain couples TRBV20-1 to TRBJ2-1, with 12 bases identical to TRBD2. Per the germline V gene, CDR1 is DFQATT and CDR2 is SNEGSKA (reference sequence). CDR3 length equals 16 residues. The CDR3 region has the DNA TGCAGTGCTAGTGGCGCCACTAGCGGGAGGTCCAATGAGCATTTCTTC. Translated: CSASGATSGRSNEHFF.

This clonotype is medium-sized in the sample. The chain uses TRBV5-1 and TRBJ1-1, with 8 nucleotides matching TRBD1. The CDR3 is made up of 15 amino acids. Germline V gene lookup returns CDR1 SGHRS and CDR2 YFSETQ. V gave up 5 bases and J gave up 3 bases; unmatched junction bases: 9. The CDR3: CASSFAGGSHTEAFF. CDR3 bases: TGCGCCAGCAGTTTTGCAGGGGGCAGTCACACTGAAGCTTTCTTT.